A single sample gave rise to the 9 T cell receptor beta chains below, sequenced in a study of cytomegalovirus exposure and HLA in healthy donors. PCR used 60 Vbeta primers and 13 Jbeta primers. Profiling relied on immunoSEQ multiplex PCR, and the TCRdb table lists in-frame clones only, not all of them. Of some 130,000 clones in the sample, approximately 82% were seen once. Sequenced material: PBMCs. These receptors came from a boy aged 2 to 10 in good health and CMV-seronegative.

For the CDR3, the DNA is TGTGCCAGCAGCAAAAGCTTCCCTCTTACCACAGATACGCAGTATTTT. Its protein is CASSKSFPLTTDTQYF. This chain uses TRBV5-5 with TRBJ2-3; D not certain. Trimming took off 4 bases at V and 2 bases at J, with 17 bases between the two ends. This CDR3 comprises 16 residues. The germline V gene has CDR1 SGHKS and CDR2 YYEKEE (reference sequence).

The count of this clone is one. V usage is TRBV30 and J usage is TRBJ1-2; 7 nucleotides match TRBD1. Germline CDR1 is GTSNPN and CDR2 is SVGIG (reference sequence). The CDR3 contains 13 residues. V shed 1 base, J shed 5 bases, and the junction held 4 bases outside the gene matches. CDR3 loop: CAWSEGAGYGYTF. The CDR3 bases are TGTGCCTGGAGTGAGGGGGCGGGTTATGGCTACACCTTC.

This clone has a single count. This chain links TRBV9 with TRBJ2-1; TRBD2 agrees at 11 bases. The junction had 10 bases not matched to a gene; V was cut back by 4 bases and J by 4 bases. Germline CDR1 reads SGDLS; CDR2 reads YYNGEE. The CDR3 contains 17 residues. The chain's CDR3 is CASSPSQGLAVYNEQFF. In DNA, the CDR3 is TGTGCCAGCAGCCCCTCCCAGGGACTAGCGGTATACAATGAGCAGTTCTTC. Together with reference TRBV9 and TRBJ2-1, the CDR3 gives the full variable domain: DSGVTQTPKHLITATGQRVTLRCSPRSGDLSVYWYQQSLDQGLQFLIQYYNGEERAKGNILERFSAQQFPDLHSELNLSSLELGDSALYFCASSPSQGLAVYNEQFFGPGTRLTVL.

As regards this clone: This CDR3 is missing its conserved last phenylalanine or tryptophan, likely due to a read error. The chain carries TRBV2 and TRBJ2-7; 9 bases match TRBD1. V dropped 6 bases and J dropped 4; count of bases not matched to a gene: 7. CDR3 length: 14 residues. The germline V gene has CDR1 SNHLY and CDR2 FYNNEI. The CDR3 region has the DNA TGTGCCAGCAGGCCGGGACAGGGAAAATACGAGCAGTACCTC. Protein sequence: CASRPGQGKYEQYL.

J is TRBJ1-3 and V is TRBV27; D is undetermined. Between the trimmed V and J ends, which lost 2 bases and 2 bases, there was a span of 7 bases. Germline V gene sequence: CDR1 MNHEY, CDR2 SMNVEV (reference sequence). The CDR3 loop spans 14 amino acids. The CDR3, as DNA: TGTGCCAGCAGTTTAGCCGGAGCTGGAAACACCATATATTTT. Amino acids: CASSLAGAGNTIYF.

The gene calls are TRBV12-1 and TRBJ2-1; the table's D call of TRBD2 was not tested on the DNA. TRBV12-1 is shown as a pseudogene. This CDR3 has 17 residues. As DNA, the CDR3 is TGTGCCAGCAGCCCGCAGCGCAGCGGGGCTCTCTACAATGAGCAGTTCTTC. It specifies CASSPQRSGALYNEQFF.

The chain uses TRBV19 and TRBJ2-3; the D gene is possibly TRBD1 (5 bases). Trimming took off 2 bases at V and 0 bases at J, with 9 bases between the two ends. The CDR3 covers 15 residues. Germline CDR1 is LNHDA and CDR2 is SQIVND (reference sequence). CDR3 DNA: TGTGCCAGTAGTATATTTGGGGCGAGCACAGATACGCAGTATTTT. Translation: CASSIFGASTDTQYF.

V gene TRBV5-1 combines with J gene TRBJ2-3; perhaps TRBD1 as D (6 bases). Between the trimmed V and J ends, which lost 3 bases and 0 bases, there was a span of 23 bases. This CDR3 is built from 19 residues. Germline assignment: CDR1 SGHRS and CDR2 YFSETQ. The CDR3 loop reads CASSSRIFQGLGSTDTQYF. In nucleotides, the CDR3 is TGCGCCAGCAGCTCACGAATCTTCCAGGGGTTGGGAAGCACAGATACGCAGTATTTT.

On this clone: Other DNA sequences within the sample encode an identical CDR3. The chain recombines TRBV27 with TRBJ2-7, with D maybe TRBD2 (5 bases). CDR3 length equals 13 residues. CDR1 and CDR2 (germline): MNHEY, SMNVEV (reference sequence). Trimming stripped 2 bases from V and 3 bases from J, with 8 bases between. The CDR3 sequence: CASSLGRGYEQYF. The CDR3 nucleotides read TGTGCCAGCAGTTTAGGGAGAGGCTACGAGCAGTACTTC.